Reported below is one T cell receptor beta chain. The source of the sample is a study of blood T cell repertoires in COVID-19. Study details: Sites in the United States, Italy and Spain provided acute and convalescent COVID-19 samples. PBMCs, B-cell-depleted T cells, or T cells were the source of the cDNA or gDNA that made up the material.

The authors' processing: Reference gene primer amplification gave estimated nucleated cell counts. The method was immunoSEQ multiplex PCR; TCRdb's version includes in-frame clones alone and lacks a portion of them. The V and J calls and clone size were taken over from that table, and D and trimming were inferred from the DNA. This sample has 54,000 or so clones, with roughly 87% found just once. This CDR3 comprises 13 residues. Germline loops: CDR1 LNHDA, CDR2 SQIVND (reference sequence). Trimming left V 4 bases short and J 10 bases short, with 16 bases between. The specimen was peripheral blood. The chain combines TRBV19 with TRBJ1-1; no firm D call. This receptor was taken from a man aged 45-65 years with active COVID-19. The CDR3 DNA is TGTGCCAGTAGTAGTACGCGCCCGGGTGTAGCTTTCTTT. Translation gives CASSSTRPGVAFF.